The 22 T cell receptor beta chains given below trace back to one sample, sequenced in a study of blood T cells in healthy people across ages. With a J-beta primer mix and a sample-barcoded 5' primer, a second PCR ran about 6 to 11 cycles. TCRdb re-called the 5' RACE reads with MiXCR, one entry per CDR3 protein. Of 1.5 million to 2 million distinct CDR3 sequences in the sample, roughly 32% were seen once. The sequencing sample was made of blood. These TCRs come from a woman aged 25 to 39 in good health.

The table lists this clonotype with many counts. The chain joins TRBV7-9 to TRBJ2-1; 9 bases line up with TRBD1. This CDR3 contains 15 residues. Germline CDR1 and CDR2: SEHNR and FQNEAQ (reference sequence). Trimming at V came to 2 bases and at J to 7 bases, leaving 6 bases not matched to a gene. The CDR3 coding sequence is TGTGCCAGCAGCTTAATAACAGGGGGCCGAAATGAGCAGTTCTTC. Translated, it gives CASSLITGGRNEQFF.

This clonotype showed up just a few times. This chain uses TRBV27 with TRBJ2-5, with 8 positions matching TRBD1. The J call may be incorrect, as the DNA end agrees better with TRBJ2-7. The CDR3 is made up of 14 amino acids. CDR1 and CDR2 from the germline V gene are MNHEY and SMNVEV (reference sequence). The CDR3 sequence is CASSGGTGGIEQYF. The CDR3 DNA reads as TGTGCCAGCAGTGGCGGAACAGGGGGAATCGAGCAGTACTTC.

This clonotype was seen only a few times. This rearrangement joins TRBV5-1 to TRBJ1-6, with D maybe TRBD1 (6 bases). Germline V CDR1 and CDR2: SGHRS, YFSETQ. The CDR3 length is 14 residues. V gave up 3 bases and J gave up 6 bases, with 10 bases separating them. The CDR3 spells CASSSDRPNSPLHF. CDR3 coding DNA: TGCGCCAGCAGCTCGGACAGACCTAATTCACCCCTCCACTTT.

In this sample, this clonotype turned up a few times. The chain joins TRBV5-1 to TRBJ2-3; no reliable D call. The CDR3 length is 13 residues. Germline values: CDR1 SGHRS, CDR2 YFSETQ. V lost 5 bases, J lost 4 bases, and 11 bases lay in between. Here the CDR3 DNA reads TGCGCCAGCAGACGAGGTTTGGCAGATACGCAGTATTTT. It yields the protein CASRRGLADTQYF.

For the CDR3, the DNA is TGTGCCAGCAGCCCCCCGGGAAGGGGGCGGGGGGACAATGAGCAGTTCTTC. Amino acid sequence: CASSPPGRGRGDNEQFF. V usage is TRBV9 and J usage is TRBJ2-1; TRBD2 is a possible D gene (8 bases). The CDR3 has 17 amino acids. Trimming took off 4 bases at V and 5 bases at J, with 22 bases between the two ends. The germline V gene has CDR1 SGDLS and CDR2 YYNGEE.

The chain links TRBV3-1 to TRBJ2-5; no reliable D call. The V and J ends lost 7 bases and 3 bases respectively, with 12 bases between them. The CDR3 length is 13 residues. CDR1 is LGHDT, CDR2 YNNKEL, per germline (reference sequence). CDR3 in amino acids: CASNPTDEETQYF. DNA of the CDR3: TGTGCCAGCAACCCAACGGATGAAGAGACCCAGTACTTC.

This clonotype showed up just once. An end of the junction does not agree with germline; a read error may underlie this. The CDR3 DNA sequence: TGTGCCAGCAGCCCATCCGTGGAAGCGGCTATCCAAGAGACCCGGTACTTC. This encodes CASSPSVEAAIQETRYF. The genes are TRBV3-1 and TRBJ2-5; tentatively, D is TRBD2 (5 bases). This CDR3 is 17 amino acids long. Germline values: CDR1 LGHDT, CDR2 YNNKEL (reference sequence).

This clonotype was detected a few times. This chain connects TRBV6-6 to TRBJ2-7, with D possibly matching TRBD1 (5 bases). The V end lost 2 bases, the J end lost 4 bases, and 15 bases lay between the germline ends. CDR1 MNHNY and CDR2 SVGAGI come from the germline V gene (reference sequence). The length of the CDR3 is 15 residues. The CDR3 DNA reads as TGTGCCAGCAGTTACGGTGGGCAGGGTCTTTACGAGCAGTACTTC. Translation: CASSYGGQGLYEQYF.

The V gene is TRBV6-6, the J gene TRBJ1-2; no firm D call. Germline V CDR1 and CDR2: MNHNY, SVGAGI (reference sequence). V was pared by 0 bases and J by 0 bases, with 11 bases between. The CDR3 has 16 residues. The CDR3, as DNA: TGTGCCAGCAGTTACTCCGGTGTGGGGACTAACTATGGCTACACCTTC. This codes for CASSYSGVGTNYGYTF.

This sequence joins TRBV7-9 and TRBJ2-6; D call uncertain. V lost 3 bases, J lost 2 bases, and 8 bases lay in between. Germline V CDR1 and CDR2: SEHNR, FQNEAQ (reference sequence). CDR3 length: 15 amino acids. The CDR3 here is CASSLWSPGANVLTF. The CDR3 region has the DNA TGTGCCAGCAGCTTGTGGAGCCCTGGGGCCAACGTCCTGACTTTC.

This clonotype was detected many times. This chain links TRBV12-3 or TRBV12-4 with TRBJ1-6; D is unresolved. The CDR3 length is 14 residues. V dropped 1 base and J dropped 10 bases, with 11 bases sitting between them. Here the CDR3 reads CASSLGGLLSPLHF. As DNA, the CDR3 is TGTGCCAGCAGTTTAGGGGGATTATTATCACCCCTCCACTTT.

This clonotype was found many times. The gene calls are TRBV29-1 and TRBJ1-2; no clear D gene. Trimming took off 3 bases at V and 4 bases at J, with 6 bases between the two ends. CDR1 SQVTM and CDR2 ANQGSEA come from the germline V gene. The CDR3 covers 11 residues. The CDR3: CSVEEGYGYTF. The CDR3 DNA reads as TGCAGCGTTGAGGAGGGCTATGGCTACACCTTC.

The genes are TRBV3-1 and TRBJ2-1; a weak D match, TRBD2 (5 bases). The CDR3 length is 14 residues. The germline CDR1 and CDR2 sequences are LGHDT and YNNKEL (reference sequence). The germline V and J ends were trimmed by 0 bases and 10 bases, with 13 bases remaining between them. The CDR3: CASSQEWTCGEQFF. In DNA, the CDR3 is TGTGCCAGCAGCCAAGAATGGACTTGTGGAGAGCAGTTCTTC.

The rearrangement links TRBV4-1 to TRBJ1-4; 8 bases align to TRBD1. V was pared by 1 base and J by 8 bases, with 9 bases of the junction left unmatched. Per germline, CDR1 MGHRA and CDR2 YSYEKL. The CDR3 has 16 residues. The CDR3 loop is CASSQVGQGRGEKLFF. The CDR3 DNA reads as TGCGCCAGCAGCCAAGTCGGACAGGGACGGGGGGAAAAACTGTTTTTT.

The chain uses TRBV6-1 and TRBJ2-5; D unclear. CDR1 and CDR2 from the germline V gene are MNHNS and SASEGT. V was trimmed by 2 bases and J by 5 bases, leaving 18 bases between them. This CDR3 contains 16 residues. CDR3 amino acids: CASSETGGYFGETQYF. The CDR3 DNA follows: TGTGCCAGCAGTGAAACCGGCGGCTACTTTGGCGAGACCCAGTACTTC.

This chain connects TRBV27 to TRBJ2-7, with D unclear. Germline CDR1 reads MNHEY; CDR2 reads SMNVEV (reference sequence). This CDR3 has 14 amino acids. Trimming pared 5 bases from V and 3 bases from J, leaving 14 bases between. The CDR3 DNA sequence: TGTGCCAGCAGTCCCCGGTACACAAGCTACGAGCAGTACTTC. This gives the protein CASSPRYTSYEQYF.

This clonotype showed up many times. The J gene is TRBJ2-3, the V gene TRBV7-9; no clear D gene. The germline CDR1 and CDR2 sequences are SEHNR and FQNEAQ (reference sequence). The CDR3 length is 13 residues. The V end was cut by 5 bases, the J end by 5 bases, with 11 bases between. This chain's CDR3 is CASSRGNVDTQYF. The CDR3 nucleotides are TGTGCCAGCAGCCGCGGAAATGTAGATACGCAGTATTTT.

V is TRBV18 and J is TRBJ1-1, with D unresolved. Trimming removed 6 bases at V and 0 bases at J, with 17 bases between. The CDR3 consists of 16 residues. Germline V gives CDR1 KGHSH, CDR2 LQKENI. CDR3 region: CASSLRGDLMNTEAFF. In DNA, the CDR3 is TGTGCCAGCTCCCTCCGTGGGGATTTGATGAACACTGAAGCTTTCTTT.

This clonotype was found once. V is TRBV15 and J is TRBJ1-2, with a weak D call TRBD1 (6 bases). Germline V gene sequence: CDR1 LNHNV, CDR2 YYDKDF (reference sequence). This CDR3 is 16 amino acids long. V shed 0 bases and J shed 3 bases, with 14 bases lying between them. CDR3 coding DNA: TGTGCCACCAGCAGAGATCGGGCGTCAGGGGACTATGGCTACACCTTC. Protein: CATSRDRASGDYGYTF.

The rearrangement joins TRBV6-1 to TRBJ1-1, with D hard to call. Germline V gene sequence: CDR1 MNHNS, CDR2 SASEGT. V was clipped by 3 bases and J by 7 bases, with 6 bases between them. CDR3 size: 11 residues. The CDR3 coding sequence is TGTGCCAGCAGTGACAGAATTGAAGCTTTCTTT. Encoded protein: CASSDRIEAFF.

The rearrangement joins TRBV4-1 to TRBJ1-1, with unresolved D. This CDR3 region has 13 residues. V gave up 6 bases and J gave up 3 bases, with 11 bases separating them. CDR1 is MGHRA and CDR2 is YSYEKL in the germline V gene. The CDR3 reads CASRDFGDTEAFF. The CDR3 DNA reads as TGCGCCAGCAGGGACTTTGGGGACACTGAAGCTTTCTTT.

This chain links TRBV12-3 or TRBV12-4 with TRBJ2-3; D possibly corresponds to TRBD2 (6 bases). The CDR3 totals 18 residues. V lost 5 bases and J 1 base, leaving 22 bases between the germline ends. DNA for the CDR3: TGTGCCAGCAGTGCATTTTCCAGGACTACCGCGGGCACAGATACGCAGTATTTT. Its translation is CASSAFSRTTAGTDTQYF.